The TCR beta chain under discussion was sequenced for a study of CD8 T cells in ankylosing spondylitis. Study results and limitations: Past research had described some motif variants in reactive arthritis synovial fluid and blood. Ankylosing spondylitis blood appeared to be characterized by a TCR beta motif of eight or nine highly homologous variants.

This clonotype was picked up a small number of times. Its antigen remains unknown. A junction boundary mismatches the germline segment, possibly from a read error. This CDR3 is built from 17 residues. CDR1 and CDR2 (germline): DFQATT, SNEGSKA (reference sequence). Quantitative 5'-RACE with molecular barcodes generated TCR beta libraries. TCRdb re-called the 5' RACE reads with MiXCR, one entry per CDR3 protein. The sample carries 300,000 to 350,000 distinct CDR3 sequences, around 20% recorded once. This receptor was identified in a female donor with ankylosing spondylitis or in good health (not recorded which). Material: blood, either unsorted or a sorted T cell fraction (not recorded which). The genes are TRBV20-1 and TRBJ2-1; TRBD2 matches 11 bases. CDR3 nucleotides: TGCAGTGCCAGAGCTACTAGCGGGAGATATTCCTACAATGAGCAGTTCTTC. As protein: CSARATSGRYSYNEQFF.